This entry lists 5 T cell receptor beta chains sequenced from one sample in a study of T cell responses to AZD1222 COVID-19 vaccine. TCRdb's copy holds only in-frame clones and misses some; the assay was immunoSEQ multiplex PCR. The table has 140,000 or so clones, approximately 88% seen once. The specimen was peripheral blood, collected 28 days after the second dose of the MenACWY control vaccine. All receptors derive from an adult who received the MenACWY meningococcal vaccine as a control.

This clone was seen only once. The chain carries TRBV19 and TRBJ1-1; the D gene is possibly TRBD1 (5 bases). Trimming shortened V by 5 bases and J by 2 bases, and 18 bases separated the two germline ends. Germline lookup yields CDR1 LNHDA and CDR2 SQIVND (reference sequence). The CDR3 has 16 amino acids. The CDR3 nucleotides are TGTGCCAGTAGTGCCCTCTCCGGGACCCTTAACACTGAAGCTTTCTTT. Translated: CASSALSGTLNTEAFF.

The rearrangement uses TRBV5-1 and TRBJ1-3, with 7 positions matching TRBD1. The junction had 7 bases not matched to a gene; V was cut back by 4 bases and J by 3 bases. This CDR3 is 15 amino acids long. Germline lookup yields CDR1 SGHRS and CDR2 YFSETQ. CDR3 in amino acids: CASSTDRASGNTIYF. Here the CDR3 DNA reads TGCGCCAGCAGCACCGACAGGGCTAGTGGAAACACCATATATTTT.

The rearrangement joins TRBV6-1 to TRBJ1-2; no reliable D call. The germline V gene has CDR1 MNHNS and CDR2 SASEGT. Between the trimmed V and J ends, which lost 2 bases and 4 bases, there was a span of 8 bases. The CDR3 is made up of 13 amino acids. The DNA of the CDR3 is TGTGCCAGCAGTGAAAACCAAGGCTATGGCTACACCTTC. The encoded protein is CASSENQGYGYTF.

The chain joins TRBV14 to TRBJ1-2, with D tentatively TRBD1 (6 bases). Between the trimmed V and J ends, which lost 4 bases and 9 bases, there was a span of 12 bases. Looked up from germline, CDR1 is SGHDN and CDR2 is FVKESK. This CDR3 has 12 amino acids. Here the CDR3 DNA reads TGTGCCAGCAGCCTCATCGACAGGCGCTACACCTTC. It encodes CASSLIDRRYTF.

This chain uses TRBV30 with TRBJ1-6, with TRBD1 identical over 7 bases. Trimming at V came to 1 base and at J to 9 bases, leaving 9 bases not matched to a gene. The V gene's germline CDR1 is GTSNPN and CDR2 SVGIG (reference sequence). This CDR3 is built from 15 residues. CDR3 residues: CAWSARQGLASPLHF. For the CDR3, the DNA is TGTGCCTGGAGTGCACGACAGGGTCTCGCTTCACCCCTCCACTTT.